What follows are 15 T cell receptor beta chains derived from one specimen sequenced in a study of human T cells and chemical hapten exposure. TCRdb used MiXCR to reprocess the RACE reads, holding one entry per CDR3 protein. The repertoire holds over 65,000 distinct CDR3 sequences, with about 9.9% as singletons. Time point of the sample: patch test 2, 6 weeks after DPC sensitization. Treatment here: therapeutic diphenylcyclopropenone sensitization with weekly scalp DPC. This sample comprised whole blood, obtained in connection with sensitization to the hapten diphenylcyclopropenone (DPC). Receptor source: a man aged 18 to 35 with alopecia areata. Some clones in this sample may be carry-over from other donors' samples.

The sample holds many counts of this clonotype. The chain joins TRBV4-1 to TRBJ2-7; D may be TRBD1 (6 bases). Germline V CDR1 and CDR2: MGHRA, YSYEKL. CDR3 length: 12 amino acids. Trimming took 4 bases from V and 4 from J, leaving 8 bases between them. CDR3 region: CASSPQGYEQYF. CDR3 in DNA: TGCGCCAGCAGCCCTCAGGGGTACGAGCAGTACTTC.

This clonotype was observed many times. This rearrangement joins TRBV4-1 to TRBJ2-2; TRBD1 matches at 7 bases. The V gene's germline CDR1 is MGHRA and CDR2 YSYEKL. V lost 4 bases, J lost 1 base, and 6 bases stayed unmatched. The CDR3 loop spans 16 amino acids. For the CDR3, the DNA is TGCGCCAGCAGCCGATACTGGACAGGGAACACCGGGGAGCTGTTTTTT. This translates into CASSRYWTGNTGELFF.

In its sample, this clonotype was seen a few times. The chain is built from TRBV20-1 and TRBJ2-3, with 10 bases matching TRBD1. The CDR3 sequence is 20 residues long. V lost 0 bases and J lost 0; bases outside the gene matches: 15. Germline loops: CDR1 DFQATT, CDR2 SNEGSKA (reference sequence). This CDR3 reads CSARDQTGTGVIRSTDTQYF. In DNA, the CDR3 is TGCAGTGCTAGAGACCAAACCGGGACAGGGGTAATACGTAGCACAGATACGCAGTATTTT.

This clonotype was seen at least ten times. The V gene is TRBV3-1, the J gene TRBJ2-3, with unresolved D. Germline assignment: CDR1 LGHDT and CDR2 YNNKEL (reference sequence). The CDR3 is made up of 13 amino acids. Trimming cost V 7 bases and J 2 bases, with 10 bases left between them. CDR3 in amino acids: CASIDTSTDTQYF. The CDR3, as DNA: TGTGCCAGCATCGACACTTCCACAGATACGCAGTATTTT.

Many counts were recorded for this clonotype. The chain is built from TRBV11-2 and TRBJ1-5; D may be TRBD1 (5 bases). The germline gives CDR1 SGHAT, CDR2 FQNNGV. The CDR3 runs to 13 residues. Deletions cut 1 base from V and 7 bases from J, with 8 bases between. CDR3 region: CASSLGGEQPQHF. CDR3 nucleotide sequence: TGTGCCAGCAGCTTAGGGGGGGAGCAGCCCCAGCATTTT.

This clonotype was counted at least ten times. The CDR3 region is CSAVTGVDTQYF. The CDR3 coding sequence is TGCAGTGCTGTCACAGGGGTAGATACGCAGTATTTT. The chain combines TRBV20-1 with TRBJ2-3, with 7 bases that match TRBD1. Per germline, CDR1 DFQATT and CDR2 SNEGSKA (reference sequence). The CDR3 totals 12 residues. V was pared by 5 bases and J by 5 bases, with 4 bases of the junction left unmatched.

V and J are TRBV5-1 and TRBJ1-1, with D maybe TRBD1 (5 bases). The germline CDR1 and CDR2 sequences are SGHRS and YFSETQ. Trimming pared 0 bases from V and 1 base from J, leaving 10 bases between. The CDR3 runs to 15 residues. The DNA of the CDR3 is TGCGCCAGCAGCTTGGCCCTTGGGACGAACACTGAAGCTTTCTTT. This codes for CASSLALGTNTEAFF. Full variable domain (missing parts from reference TRBV5-1 and TRBJ1-1): KAGVTQTPRYLIKTRGQQVTLSCSPISGHRSVSWYQQTPGQGLQFLFEYFSETQRNKGNFPGRFSGRQFSNSRSEMNVSTLELGDSALYLCASSLALGTNTEAFFGQGTRLTVV.

The V and J genes are TRBV6-6 and TRBJ1-4; a possible D gene is TRBD1 (6 bases). Deletions cut 4 bases from V and 0 bases from J, with 12 bases between. CDR1 and CDR2 from the germline V gene are MNHNY and SVGAGI (reference sequence). This CDR3 is built from 16 residues. As DNA, the CDR3 is TGTGCCAGCAGTTTCTCCCAGGGGACAACTAATGAAAAACTGTTTTTT. This translates into CASSFSQGTTNEKLFF.

The chain links TRBV28 to TRBJ1-2, with D unresolved. V gave up 1 base and J gave up 4 bases, with 13 bases separating them. Germline V lookup: CDR1 MDHEN, CDR2 SYDVKM. The CDR3 runs 15 residues. Written as DNA, the CDR3 is TGTGCCAGCAGTTTATCCGGAGGGCGAGGCTATGGCTACACCTTC. Protein sequence: CASSLSGGRGYGYTF.

This clonotype was found many times. This sequence joins TRBV5-6 and TRBJ2-7; D possibly corresponds to TRBD2 (6 bases). In germline, CDR1 is SGHDT, CDR2 YYEEEE. The CDR3 spans 15 residues. V was pared by 5 bases and J by 3 bases, with 18 bases between. The CDR3 sequence: CASSLTRRTLYEQYF. CDR3 DNA: TGTGCCAGCAGTTTGACTAGAAGGACACTCTACGAGCAGTACTTC.

The chain joins TRBV7-2 to TRBJ1-1; possible D gene TRBD1, 5 bases. Germline V lookup: CDR1 SGHTA, CDR2 FQGNSA. V gave up 7 bases and J gave up 1 base, with 10 bases separating them. CDR3 length: 13 amino acids. The CDR3 DNA is TGTGCCAGCAACGTACAGGAGAACACTGAAGCTTTCTTT. It codes for CASNVQENTEAFF.

V usage is TRBV6-2 or TRBV6-3 and J usage is TRBJ2-7; TRBD1 agrees at 9 bases. The CDR3 sequence is 14 residues long. The trim removed 5 bases at V and 3 bases at J, leaving 5 bases unmatched. CDR1 and CDR2 (germline): MNHEY, SVGEGT. The CDR3 protein is CASSHPGQGYEQYV. CDR3 DNA: TGTGCCAGCAGTCACCCGGGACAGGGCTACGAGCAGTACGTC.

This clonotype came up many times. V is TRBV10-3 and J is TRBJ2-1; possible D gene TRBD1, 6 bases. Trimming cost V 2 bases and J 3 bases, with 8 bases left between them. Germline values: CDR1 ENHRY, CDR2 SYGVKD. This CDR3 comprises 14 residues. This CDR3 is CAISEGGSYNEQFF. The CDR3 bases are TGTGCCATCAGTGAGGGGGGCAGCTACAATGAGCAGTTCTTC.

The chain employs TRBV21-1 and TRBJ2-4; TRBD1, the table's D call, lacks a check against the DNA. TRBV21-1 corresponds to a pseudogene. The CDR3 covers 12 residues. CDR3 loop: CASGAGAHIQYF. CDR3 sequence (DNA): TGTGCCAGCGGGGCAGGGGCGCACATTCAGTACTTC.

This clonotype was seen at least ten times. The chain couples TRBV11-2 to TRBJ2-4; D is ambiguous. Germline CDR1 is SGHAT and CDR2 is FQNNGV. Trimming left V 1 base short and J 4 bases short, with 11 bases between. CDR3 length: 15 amino acids. The CDR3 loop is CASSLVSGRKNIQYF. The CDR3 DNA follows: TGTGCCAGCAGCTTAGTTTCGGGCAGGAAAAACATTCAGTACTTC.